In this sample, the clone carrying this TCR beta chain turned up a few times. What it recognizes is unknown. Of the isolated RNA, all was reverse transcribed, and so the sequenced material was expressed TCRB transcripts. Profiling relied on immunoSEQ multiplex PCR, and the TCRdb table lists in-frame clones only, not all of them. The sample shows around 690,000 clones, around 12% of them seen only once. The entry originates in a study of beta chain features in type 1 diabetes. Trimming took off 7 bases at V and 7 bases at J, with 20 bases between the two ends. The length of the CDR3 is 15 residues. CDR1 is SGHTA, CDR2 FQGNSA, per germline. Findings and caveats of the study: Type 1 diabetes patients had TCRB CDR3s that were shorter (moderately but significantly so) in all four CD4+ subsets.

The source material was naive CD4+ T cells from blood. The origin of this receptor is a man aged 25 to 40 with type 1 diabetes. The chain has TRBV7-2 and TRBJ2-1; D is possibly TRBD1 (5 bases). CDR3 in DNA: TGTGCCAGCAACTTGCGAAGGACAACGAGTAATGAGCAGTTCTTC. Its protein is CASNLRRTTSNEQFF.